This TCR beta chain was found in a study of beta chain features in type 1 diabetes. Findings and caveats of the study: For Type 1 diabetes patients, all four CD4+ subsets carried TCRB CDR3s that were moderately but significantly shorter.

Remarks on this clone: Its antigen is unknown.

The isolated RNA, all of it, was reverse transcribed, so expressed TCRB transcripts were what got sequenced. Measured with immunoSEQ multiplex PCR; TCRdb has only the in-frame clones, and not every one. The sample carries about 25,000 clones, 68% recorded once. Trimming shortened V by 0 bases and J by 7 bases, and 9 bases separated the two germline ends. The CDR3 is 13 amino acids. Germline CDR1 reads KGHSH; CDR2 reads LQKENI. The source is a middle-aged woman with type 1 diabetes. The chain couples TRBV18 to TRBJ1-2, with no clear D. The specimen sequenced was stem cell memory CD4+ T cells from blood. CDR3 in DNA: TGTGCCAGCTCACCACCGGAGCCCACTGGCTACACCTTC. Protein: CASSPPEPTGYTF.